What follows are 20 T cell receptor beta chains derived from one specimen sequenced in a study of blood T cells in healthy people across ages (dated by TCRdb to the mid-2010s). The library was obtained by 5' RACE. Sequencing was carried out with an Illumina HiSeq 2500. A second PCR of about 7 to 12 cycles was performed with a sample-barcoded 5' primer and a J-beta primer mix. TCRdb trimmed the raw reads at Q25, called clones with MiXCR and kept productive beta chains. Under each unique CDR3 protein, matching rows form one entry showing the most common genes and DNA. Present in this sample are more than 1.4 million distinct CDR3 sequences, around 39% of which were seen just once. 7.9% of the sample belongs to the ten largest clones. The specimen was blood. The receptors derive from a woman aged 18-30 years in good health.

The chain couples TRBV14 to TRBJ1-4, with TRBD1 identical over 7 bases. V trimming: 4 bases; J trimming: 3 bases; junction bases outside the gene matches: 14. This CDR3 spans 18 amino acids. Germline values: CDR1 SGHDN, CDR2 FVKESK. DNA of the CDR3: TGTGCCAGCAGCCTCGAGGGGACAGCTCGTAGCTCTAATGAAAAACTGTTTTTT. It specifies CASSLEGTARSSNEKLFF. The full variable domain, completed using reference TRBV14 and TRBJ1-4, is EAGVTQFPSHSVIEKGQTVTLRCDPISGHDNLYWYRRVMGKEIKFLLHFVKESKQDESGMPNNRFLAERTGGTYSTLKVQPAELEDSGVYFCASSLEGTARSSNEKLFFGSGTQLSVL.

The V and J genes are TRBV5-1 and TRBJ2-1; no reliable D call. The V and J ends lost 2 bases and 5 bases respectively, with 11 bases between them. Looked up from germline, CDR1 is SGHRS and CDR2 is YFSETQ. The CDR3 is made up of 14 amino acids. The DNA of the CDR3 is TGCGCCAGCAGCTTCCTCGACCAAAACAATGAGCAGTTCTTC. Translating gives CASSFLDQNNEQFF.

The chain joins TRBV29-1 to TRBJ2-3; 8 bases align to TRBD2. The CDR3 runs 15 residues. Per germline, CDR1 SQVTM and CDR2 ANQGSEA. V shed 7 bases, J shed 5 bases, and the junction held 14 bases outside the gene matches. The CDR3 loop reads CSAQVGLGVQDTQYF. The CDR3 nucleotides read TGCAGCGCCCAGGTGGGACTAGGAGTCCAAGATACGCAGTATTTT.

The chain employs TRBV7-9 and TRBJ1-6, with 9 bases that match TRBD1. J was trimmed by 8 bases and V by 5 bases; bases with no gene match: 7. The CDR3 consists of 15 residues. The germline CDR1 and CDR2 sequences are SEHNR and FQNEAQ (reference sequence). The CDR3: CASSGNRDRDSPLHF. The CDR3, as DNA: TGTGCCAGCAGCGGTAACCGGGACAGGGATTCACCCCTCCACTTT.

The table lists this clonotype with a few counts. V usage is TRBV20-1 and J usage is TRBJ2-7; possibly TRBD2 for D (5 bases). CDR1 and CDR2 from the germline V gene are DFQATT and SNEGSKA (reference sequence). This CDR3 region has 14 residues. Between the trimmed V and J ends, which lost 3 bases and 2 bases, there was a span of 14 bases. The CDR3 coding sequence is TGCAGTGCTAGGTTCGGCCTAGCCCCCTACGAGCAGTACTTC. It is translated as CSARFGLAPYEQYF.

This clonotype came up a few times. At one boundary the junction diverges from the germline segment, which might be a read error. The V call is TRBV4-1, the J call TRBJ2-5; D gene ambiguous. The CDR3 consists of 16 residues. In germline, CDR1 is MGHRA, CDR2 YSYEKL. CDR3 region: CASSQEVSRGGEIQYF. The DNA for the CDR3 is TGCGCCAGCAGCCAAGAGGTATCCCGAGGCGGAGAGATCCAGTACTTC.

The rearrangement joins TRBV3-1 to TRBJ1-4, with D unclear. The CDR3 has 17 amino acids. V was shortened by 0 bases and J by 8 bases, with 19 bases between the two germline ends. Looked up from germline, CDR1 is LGHDT and CDR2 is YNNKEL (reference sequence). This CDR3 reads CASSQDPRQVEWEKLFF. CDR3 bases: TGTGCCAGCAGCCAAGATCCTAGGCAGGTCGAGTGGGAAAAACTGTTTTTT.

The chain joins TRBV7-2 to TRBJ2-3; the match to TRBD1 covers 7 bases. The germline V gene encodes CDR1 SGHTA and CDR2 FQGNSA. The CDR3 contains 13 residues. V shed 7 bases and J 3 bases; nucleotides not matched to a gene: 4. Here the CDR3 reads CASNRQGTDTQYF. CDR3 sequence (DNA): TGTGCCAGCAACAGACAGGGTACAGATACGCAGTATTTT.

This clonotype was found a few times. The chain recombines TRBV9 with TRBJ2-7, with 10 bases lining up with TRBD2. Per germline, CDR1 SGDLS and CDR2 YYNGEE. The V gene end was trimmed by 0 bases and the J gene end by 7 bases; junction bases not matched to a gene: 4. The CDR3 runs 14 residues. The CDR3 region is CASSVGGSGGEQYF. The CDR3 DNA reads TGTGCCAGCAGCGTAGGGGGTAGCGGGGGGGAGCAGTACTTC.

CDR3: CASSHGSTGANVLTF. The CDR3 nucleotides read TGTGCCAGCAGCCACGGGTCTACTGGGGCCAACGTCCTGACTTTC. The rearrangement uses TRBV7-9 and TRBJ2-6; no clear D. CDR3 length: 15 residues. V was clipped by 5 bases and J by 2 bases, with 10 bases between them. CDR1 is SEHNR, CDR2 FQNEAQ, per germline (reference sequence).

This clonotype was seen more than once but under ten times. The chain links TRBV7-2 to TRBJ2-3, with D uncertain. The CDR3 has 14 residues. V was trimmed by 1 base and J by 3 bases, leaving 8 bases between them. Per germline, CDR1 SGHTA and CDR2 FQGNSA. CDR3 nucleotide sequence: TGTGCCAGCAGCTTAGGACCCCCTACAGATACGCAGTATTTT. Translated, it gives CASSLGPPTDTQYF.

The V and J genes are TRBV28 and TRBJ1-2; 8 bases line up with TRBD1. The CDR3 is made up of 15 amino acids. CDR1 MDHEN and CDR2 SYDVKM come from the germline V gene. The V and J ends lost 2 bases and 4 bases, in that order; junction bases with no gene match: 6. This CDR3 is CASSLRQGAVYGYTF. The CDR3 DNA reads as TGTGCCAGCAGTTTACGTCAGGGGGCGGTCTATGGCTACACCTTC.

The chain uses TRBV6-1 and TRBJ2-2; maybe TRBD2 (5 bases). The length of the CDR3 is 13 residues. V was pared by 3 bases and J by 9 bases, with 11 bases between. Germline V gene sequence: CDR1 MNHNS, CDR2 SASEGT. The CDR3 coding sequence is TGTGCCAGCAGTGAGGGAGAGCGTCGGGAGCTGTTTTTT. Amino acids: CASSEGERRELFF.

This chain uses TRBV6-1 with TRBJ1-1; D is undetermined. The V end was cut by 2 bases, the J end by 0 bases, with 7 bases between. This CDR3 spans 14 amino acids. The germline V gene encodes CDR1 MNHNS and CDR2 SASEGT. In nucleotides, the CDR3 is TGTGCCAGCAGTGAATTGTGGGTGAACACTGAAGCTTTCTTT. Its translation: CASSELWVNTEAFF.

The chain links TRBV10-3 to TRBJ1-1; 10 nucleotides line up with TRBD1. In germline, CDR1 is ENHRY, CDR2 SYGVKD. The V and J ends lost 7 bases and 4 bases, in that order; junction bases with no gene match: 6. The length of the CDR3 is 14 residues. The CDR3 nucleotides read TGTGCCATCACCGAGGACAGGGGGAGCACTGAAGCTTTCTTT. Its protein product is CAITEDRGSTEAFF.

This clonotype showed up just a few times. One junction end does not reproduce the germline sequence, and a read error may be involved. This chain connects TRBV18 to TRBJ2-5; TRBD1 is a possible D gene (5 bases). Germline loops: CDR1 KGHSH, CDR2 LQKENI. The CDR3 sequence is 13 residues long. The CDR3 region is CASSPPGQGTQYF. The CDR3 coding sequence is TGTGCCAGCTCACCACCGGGGCAAGGGACCCAGTACTTC.

This clonotype was detected ten times or more. The V call is TRBV20-1, the J call TRBJ2-5; D gene unclear. This CDR3 is 12 amino acids long. CDR1 is DFQATT, CDR2 SNEGSKA, per germline (reference sequence). V gave up 3 bases and J gave up 2 bases, with 7 bases separating them. As DNA, the CDR3 is TGCAGTGCTAGCCCTCGTCAAGAGACCCAGTACTTC. It translates to CSASPRQETQYF.

The chain combines TRBV10-3 with TRBJ2-7; tentative D call: TRBD1 (5 bases). The ends were cut back, 3 bases at V and 7 bases at J, with 19 bases in the middle. Germline loops: CDR1 ENHRY, CDR2 SYGVKD. The CDR3 length is 15 residues. This chain's CDR3 is CAISEGVTPYNEQYF. Written as DNA, the CDR3 is TGTGCCATCAGTGAAGGGGTAACCCCTTACAATGAGCAGTACTTC.

The V gene is TRBV29-1, the J gene TRBJ2-3; a possible D gene is TRBD1 (7 bases). CDR3 length: 14 residues. Germline CDR1 and CDR2: SQVTM and ANQGSEA. Trimming took 6 bases from V and 6 from J, leaving 19 bases between them. The CDR3 DNA follows: TGCAGCGTGGAAACAGGGGAGGAAATGGATACGCAGTATTTT. Residues: CSVETGEEMDTQYF.

The chain employs TRBV5-1 and TRBJ2-3; D is ambiguous. CDR1 is SGHRS, CDR2 YFSETQ, per germline. The CDR3 is 18 residues long. V shed 4 bases and J shed 10 bases, with 31 bases lying between them. The CDR3, as DNA: TGCGCCAGCAGCGCCACCCCCGAATTCTTGGACCCGAACATGGCGCAGTATTTT. Translating gives CASSATPEFLDPNMAQYF.